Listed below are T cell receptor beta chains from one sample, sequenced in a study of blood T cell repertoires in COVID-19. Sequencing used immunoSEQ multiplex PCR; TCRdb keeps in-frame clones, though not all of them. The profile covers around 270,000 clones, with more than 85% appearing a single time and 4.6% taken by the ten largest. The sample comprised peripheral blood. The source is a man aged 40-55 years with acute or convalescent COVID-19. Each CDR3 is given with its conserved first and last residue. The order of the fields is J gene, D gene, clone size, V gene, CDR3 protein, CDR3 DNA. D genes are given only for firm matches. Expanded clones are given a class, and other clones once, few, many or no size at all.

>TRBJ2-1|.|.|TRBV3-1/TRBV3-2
CASSQGPSPYNEQFF
TGTGCCAGCAGCCAAGGGCCTTCCCCCTACAATGAGCAGTTCTTC
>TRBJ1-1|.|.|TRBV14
CASSHWGLNTEAFF
TGTGCCAGCAGCCATTGGGGGCTGAACACTGAAGCTTTCTTT
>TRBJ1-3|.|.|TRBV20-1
CSASNGDGHIYF
TGCAGTGCTAGTAACGGGGATGGTCACATATATTTT
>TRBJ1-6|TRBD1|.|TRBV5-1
CASSLATGTGSPLHF
TGCGCCAGCAGCCTGGCGACCGGGACAGGATCACCCCTCCACTTT
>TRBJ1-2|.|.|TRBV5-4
CASSLAGGGNYGYTF
TGTGCCAGCAGCTTGGCCGGGGGAGGAAACTATGGCTACACCTTC
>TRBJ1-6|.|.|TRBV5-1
CASSLEPASSYNSPLHF
TGCGCCAGCAGCTTGGAGCCAGCGAGCTCCTATAATTCACCCCTCCACTTT
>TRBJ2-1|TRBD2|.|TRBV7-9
CASSHRDYLDEQFF
TGTGCCAGCAGCCACCGGGACTACCTCGATGAGCAGTTCTTC
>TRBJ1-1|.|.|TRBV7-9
CASSFSQGTEAFF
TGTGCCAGCAGCTTTTCCCAGGGCACTGAAGCTTTCTTT
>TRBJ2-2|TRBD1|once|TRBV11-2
CASSPWTGLNTGELFF
TGTGCCAGCAGCCCGTGGACAGGGCTGAACACCGGGGAGCTGTTTTTT
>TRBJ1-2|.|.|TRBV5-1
CASSRDSSNYGYTF
TGCGCCAGCAGCCGGGACTCCTCTAACTATGGCTACACCTTC
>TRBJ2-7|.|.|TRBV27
CASSPSGLYEQYF
TGTGCCAGCAGTCCCTCGGGACTCTACGAGCAGTACTTC
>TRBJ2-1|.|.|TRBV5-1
CASSLGQAREQFF
TGCGCCAGCAGCTTGGGACAGGCCAGGGAGCAGTTCTTC
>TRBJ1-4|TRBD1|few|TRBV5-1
CASSQGTGVGNEKLFF
TGCGCCAGCAGCCAGGGGACAGGGGTAGGGAATGAAAAACTGTTTTTT
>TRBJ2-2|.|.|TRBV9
CASSGTVTGELFF
TGTGCCAGCAGCGGGACAGTCACCGGGGAGCTGTTTTTT
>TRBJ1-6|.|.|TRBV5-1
CASSQGPEDSPLHF
TGCGCCAGCAGCCAGGGGCCCGAAGATTCACCCCTCCACTTT
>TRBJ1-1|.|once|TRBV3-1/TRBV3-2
CASSLRQRRGTEAFF
TGTGCCAGCAGCCTTCGACAGCGCCGTGGGACTGAAGCTTTCTTT
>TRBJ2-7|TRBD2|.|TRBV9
CASSAERGSSYEQYF
TGTGCCAGCAGCGCCGAGCGGGGGAGCTCCTACGAGCAGTACTTC
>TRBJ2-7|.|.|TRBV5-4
CASSLGGASSYEQYF
TGTGCCAGCAGCTTGGGGGGCGCTAGCTCCTACGAGCAGTACTTC
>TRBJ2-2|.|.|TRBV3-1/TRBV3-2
CASSHGVGELFF
TGTGCCAGCAGCCACGGGGTAGGGGAGCTGTTTTTT